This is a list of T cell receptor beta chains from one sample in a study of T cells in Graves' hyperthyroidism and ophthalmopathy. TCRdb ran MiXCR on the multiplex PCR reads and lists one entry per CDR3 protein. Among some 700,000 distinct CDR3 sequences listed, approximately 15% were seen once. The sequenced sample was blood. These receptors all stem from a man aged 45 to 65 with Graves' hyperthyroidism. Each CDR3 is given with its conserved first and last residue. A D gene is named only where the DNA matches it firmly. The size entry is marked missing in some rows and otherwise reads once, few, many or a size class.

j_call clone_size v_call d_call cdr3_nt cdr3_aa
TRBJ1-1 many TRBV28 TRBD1 TGTGCCAGCAGTTTAGGGTCTGGGACAGACACTGAAGCTTTCTTT CASSLGSGTDTEAFF
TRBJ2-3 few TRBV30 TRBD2 TGTGCCTGGGGAGCGGGGTCAGATACGCAGTATTTT CAWGAGSDTQYF
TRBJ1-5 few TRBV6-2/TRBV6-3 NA TGTGCCAGCAGTTGGGGCAGGGGAGGCAATCAGCCCCAGCATTTT CASSWGRGGNQPQHF
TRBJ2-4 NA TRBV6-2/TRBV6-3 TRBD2 TGTGCCAGCAGTGACACTGGACTAGCGGCCTTTCCTAGAAACATTCAGTACTTC CASSDTGLAAFPRNIQYF
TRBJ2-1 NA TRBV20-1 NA TGCAGTGCTAGAGATGTAACAGGGCCCTACAATGAGCAGTTCTTC CSARDVTGPYNEQFF
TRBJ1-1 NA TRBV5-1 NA TGCGCCAGCAGCTTGGACCCAGGGATCACTGAAGCTTTCTTT CASSLDPGITEAFF
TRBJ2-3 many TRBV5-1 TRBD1 TGCGCCAGCAGCTCCGGACAGGGAGACACAGATACGCAGTATTTT CASSSGQGDTDTQYF
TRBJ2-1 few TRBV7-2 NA TGTGCCAGCAGCTTATTTGGTGCTTTCTCCTACAATGAGCAGTTCTTC CASSLFGAFSYNEQFF
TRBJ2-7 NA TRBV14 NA TGTGCCAGCAGCCGGGAGCTTGAGCCCCCCTACGAGCAGTACTTC CASSRELEPPYEQYF
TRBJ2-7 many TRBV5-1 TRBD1 TGCGCCAGCAGCTTGGCCGGGACAGTCTCCTACGAGCAGTACTTC CASSLAGTVSYEQYF
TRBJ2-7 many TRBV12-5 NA TGTGCTAGTGGCCGACAGGGAGGCGAGCAGTACTTC CASGRQGGEQYF
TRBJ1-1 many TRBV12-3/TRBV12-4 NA TGTGCCAGCAGCTCTCTGCACACTGAAGCTTTCTTT CASSSLHTEAFF
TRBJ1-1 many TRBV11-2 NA TGTGCCAGCAGCTTAGAAGAGGGGATGCGAGCTTTCTTT CASSLEEGMRAFF
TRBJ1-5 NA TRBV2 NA TGTGCCAGCAGCGAATGGTCGACATGGAGGAGCAATCAGCCCCAGCATTTT CASSEWSTWRSNQPQHF
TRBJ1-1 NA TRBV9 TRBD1 TGTGCCAGCAGCGACCAGGGGGGTGTAATGAACACTGAAGCTTTCTTT CASSDQGGVMNTEAFF
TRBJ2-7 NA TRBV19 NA TGTGCCAGTAGTATGGGGCAGGGGAATGTCTACGAGCAGTACTTC CASSMGQGNVYEQYF
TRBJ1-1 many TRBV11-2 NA TGTGCCAGCAGCTTAGAGAACACTGAAGCTTTCTTT CASSLENTEAFF
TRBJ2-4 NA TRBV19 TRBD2 TGTGCCAGTAGTATAGCTTCGACTAGCGGGGGCGCCAAAAACATTCAGTACTTC CASSIASTSGGAKNIQYF
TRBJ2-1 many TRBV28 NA TGTGCCAGCAGTTCAACTAGGAACAATGAGCAGTTCTTC CASSSTRNNEQFF
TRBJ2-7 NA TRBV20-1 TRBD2 TGCAGTGCTAGCGGGAGGGGACTAGCGGGGGGGCCGTACTTC CSASGRGLAGGPYF
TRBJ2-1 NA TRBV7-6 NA TGTGCCAGCAGCTTCACGGGAGAGGGTGATGAGCAGTTCTTC CASSFTGEGDEQFF
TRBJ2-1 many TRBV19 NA TGTGCCAGTACACCCCCCAGCTCCTACAATGAGCAGTTCTTC CASTPPSSYNEQFF
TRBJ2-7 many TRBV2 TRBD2 TGTGCCAGCAGTGCCAGCTTACTAGCGCGAAATACCTACGAGCAGTACTTC CASSASLLARNTYEQYF
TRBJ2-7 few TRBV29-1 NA TGCAGCGTGGGGGCAGGGGCCTACGAGCAGTACTTC CSVGAGAYEQYF
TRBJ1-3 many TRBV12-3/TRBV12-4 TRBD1 TGTGCCAGCAGTTTACCGGGACAGAACACCATATATTTT CASSLPGQNTIYF
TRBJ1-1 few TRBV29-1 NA TGCAGCGCCGGACGGGAATTGAACACTGAAGCTTTCTTT CSAGRELNTEAFF
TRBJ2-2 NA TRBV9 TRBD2 TGTGCCAGCAGCGTTATTAGCGGTAGCGGGGAGCTGCTTTTT CASSVISGSGELLF
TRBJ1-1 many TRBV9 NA TGTGCCAGCAGCGTTTGGACAGACTCTGAAGCTTTCTTT CASSVWTDSEAFF
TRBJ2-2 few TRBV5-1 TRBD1 TGCGCCAGCGGTACAGGGGGATCCGGGGAGCTGTTTTTT CASGTGGSGELFF
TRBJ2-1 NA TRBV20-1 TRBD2 TGCAGTGCTACATACCGGGAGGGACGTTCCTACAATGAGCAGTTCTTC CSATYREGRSYNEQFF
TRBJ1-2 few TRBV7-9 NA TGTGCCAGCAGCTTAGGAACAAACAACTATGGCTACACCTTC CASSLGTNNYGYTF
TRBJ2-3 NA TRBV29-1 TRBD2 TGCAGCGTAACTAGCGGAAGCACAGATACGCAGTATTTT CSVTSGSTDTQYF
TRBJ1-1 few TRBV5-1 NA TGTGCCAGCAGCACATACCCAATATCCCGGAACACTGAAGCTTTCTTT CASSTYPISRNTEAFF
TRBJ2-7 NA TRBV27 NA TGTGCCAGCAGCTGGGAGGGGGGGGCCTCCTACGAGCAGTACTTC CASSWEGGASYEQYF
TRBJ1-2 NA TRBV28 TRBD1 TGTGCCAGCAGTTCGCGTCCCGGGACAGGGGTCGGTAACTATGGCTACACCTTC CASSSRPGTGVGNYGYTF
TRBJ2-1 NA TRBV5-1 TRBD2 TGCGCCAGCAGCTATGCTAGCGGCGAGCAGTTCTTC CASSYASGEQFF
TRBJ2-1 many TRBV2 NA TGTGCCAGCAGTGATGGTGGGAGGTACAATGAGCAGTTCTTC CASSDGGRYNEQFF
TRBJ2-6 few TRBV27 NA TGTGCCAGCAGTGTAGGGACTTTATCTGGGGCCAACGTCCTGACTTTC CASSVGTLSGANVLTF
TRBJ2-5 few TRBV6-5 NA TGTGCCAGCAGTTACACCTCTACCGGACTAAAGGAGACCCAGTACTTC CASSYTSTGLKETQYF
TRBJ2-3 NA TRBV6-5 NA TGTGCCAGCAGTAGAGCGGGCGACTGCCCAGATACGCAGTATTTT CASSRAGDCPDTQYF
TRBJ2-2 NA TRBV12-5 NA TGTGCTAGTGGTTTGGAATCCCGTCAGCTGTTTTTT CASGLESRQLFF
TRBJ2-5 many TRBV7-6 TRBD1 TGTGCCAGCAGCTTCACCGACAGGGGCACCGGGGGGACCCAGTACTTC CASSFTDRGTGGTQYF
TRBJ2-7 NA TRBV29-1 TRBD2 TGCAGCGGAGGGACTAGCGGGCTTGACGAGCAGTACTTC CSGGTSGLDEQYF
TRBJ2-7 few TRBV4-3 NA TGCGCCAGCAGCTACGGACCGGCGGGGGAGCAGTACTTC CASSYGPAGEQYF
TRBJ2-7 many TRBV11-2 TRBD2 TGTGCCAGCACCCCGACTAGCGGGGGGGCCTACGAGCAGTACTTC CASTPTSGGAYEQYF